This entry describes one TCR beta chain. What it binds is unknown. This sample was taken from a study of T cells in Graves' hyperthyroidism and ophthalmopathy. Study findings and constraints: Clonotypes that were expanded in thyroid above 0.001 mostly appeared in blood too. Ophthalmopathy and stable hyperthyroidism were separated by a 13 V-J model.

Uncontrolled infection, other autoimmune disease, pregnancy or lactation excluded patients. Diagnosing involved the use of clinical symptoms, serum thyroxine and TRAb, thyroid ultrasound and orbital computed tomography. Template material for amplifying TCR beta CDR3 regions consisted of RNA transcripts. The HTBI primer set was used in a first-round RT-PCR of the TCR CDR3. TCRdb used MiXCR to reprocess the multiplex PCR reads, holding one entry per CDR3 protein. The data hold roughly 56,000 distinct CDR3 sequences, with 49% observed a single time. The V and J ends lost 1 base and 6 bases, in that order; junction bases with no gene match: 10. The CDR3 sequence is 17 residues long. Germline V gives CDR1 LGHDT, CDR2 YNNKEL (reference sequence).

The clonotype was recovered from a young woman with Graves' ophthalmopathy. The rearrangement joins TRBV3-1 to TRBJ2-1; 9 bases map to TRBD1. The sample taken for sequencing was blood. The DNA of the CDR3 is TGTGCCAGCAGCCAAGTTGGGCTCCGGGACAGGGCCAATGAGCAGTTCTTC. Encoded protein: CASSQVGLRDRANEQFF.